The sequence of this TCR beta chain was determined in a study of tissue T cells after allogeneic stem cell transplantation. Findings and caveats of the study: Within patients, tissue anatomy strongly shaped TCR repertoire composition. Some tissue clones might be persisting host cells; their alloreactivity or antigen specificity was not determined. In patients and mice, blood and spleen missed much of tissue repertoire.

Comments on this clone: Its antigen remains unknown. Gene names are mouse gene names. The read terminates 1 residue before the CDR3 end, so the remaining end is supplied by the germline J gene.

TCRbeta CDR3 was sequenced at survey depth with template counts. Generated by immunoSEQ multiplex PCR, the TCRdb table keeps only in-frame clones and is missing some. The sample holds roughly 20,000 clones, 69% seen once. Germline trimming cut 2 bases from V and 5 bases from J; bases unmatched to any gene: 5. Germline V gives CDR1 NNHDY, CDR2 SYVADS. The CDR3 sequence is 15 residues long. The chain combines TRBV13-3 with TRBJ2-5; 10 positions agree with TRBD1. The sequence was obtained from a female BALB/c mouse in good health. These mice share the MHC haplotype H2-d. Source material: blood. The CDR3 sequence is CASSDPDRGPDTQYF. Incomplete CDR3 DNA: TGTGCCAGCAGTGACCCAGACAGGGGGCCAGACACCCAGTAC.